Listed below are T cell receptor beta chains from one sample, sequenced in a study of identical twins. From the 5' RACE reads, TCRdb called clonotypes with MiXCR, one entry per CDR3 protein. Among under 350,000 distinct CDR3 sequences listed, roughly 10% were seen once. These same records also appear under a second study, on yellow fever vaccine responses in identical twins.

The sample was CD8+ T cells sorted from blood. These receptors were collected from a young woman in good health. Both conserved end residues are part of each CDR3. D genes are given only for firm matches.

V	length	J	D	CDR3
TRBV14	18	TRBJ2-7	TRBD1	CASSQDWQGARKRNEQYF
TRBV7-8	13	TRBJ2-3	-	CASSPRVTDTQYF
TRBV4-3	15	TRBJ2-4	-	CASSHTRGLENIQYF
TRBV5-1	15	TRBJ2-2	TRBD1	CASRRQGANTGELFF
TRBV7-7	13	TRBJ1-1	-	CASSFGKNTEAFF
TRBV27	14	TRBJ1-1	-	CASSLIGVDTEAFF
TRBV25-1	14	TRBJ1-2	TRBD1	CASSSQGENYGYTF
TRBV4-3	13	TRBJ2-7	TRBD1	CASSQGKGAEQYF
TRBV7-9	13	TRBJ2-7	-	CATRRGLSYEQYF
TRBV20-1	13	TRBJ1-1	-	CSATPGAYTEAFF
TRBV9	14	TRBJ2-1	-	CASNAGILNNEQFF
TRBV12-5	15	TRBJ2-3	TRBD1	CASGPGTGNPDTQYF
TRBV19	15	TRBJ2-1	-	CASTTPRDGYNEQFF
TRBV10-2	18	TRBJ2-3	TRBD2	CASSSAGLAGDLRDTQYF
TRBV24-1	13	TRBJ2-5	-	CATSDLPSGTQYF
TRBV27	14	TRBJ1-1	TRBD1	CASSLSTGSTEAFF
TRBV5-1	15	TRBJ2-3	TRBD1	CASSTGDSFTDTQYF
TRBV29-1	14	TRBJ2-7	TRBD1	CSVELRDRGQEQYF
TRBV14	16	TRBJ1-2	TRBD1	CASSQRQGRANYGYTF
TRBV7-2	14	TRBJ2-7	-	CASSFFSEGYEQYF
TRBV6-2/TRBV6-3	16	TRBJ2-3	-	CASSYGGLELSDTQYF
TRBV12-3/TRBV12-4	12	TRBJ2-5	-	CASAFLQETQYF
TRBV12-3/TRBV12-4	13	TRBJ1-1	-	CASRWPLNTEAFF
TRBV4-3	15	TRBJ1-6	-	CASSQGTGSNSPLHF
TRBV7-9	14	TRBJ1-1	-	CASRDRPPGTEAFF
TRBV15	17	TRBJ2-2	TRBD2	CATSRTESSGGTGELFF
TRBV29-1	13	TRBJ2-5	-	CSVESRLKETQYF
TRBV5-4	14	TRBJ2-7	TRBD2	CAIGTSGRQYEQYF
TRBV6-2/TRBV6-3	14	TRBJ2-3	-	CASSSQGEADTQYF
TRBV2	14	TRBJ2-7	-	CASTGPPGPYEQYF
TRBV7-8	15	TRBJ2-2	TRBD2	CASSPSGGGTGELFF
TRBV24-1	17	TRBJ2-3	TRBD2	CATSDLTSGFSTDTQYF
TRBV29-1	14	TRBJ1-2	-	CSVEGGGAPYGYTF
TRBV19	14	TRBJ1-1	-	CASSAGGAVTEAFF
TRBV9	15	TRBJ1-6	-	CASSVGRELNSPLHF
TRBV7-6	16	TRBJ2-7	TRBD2	CASSITASGSSYEQYF
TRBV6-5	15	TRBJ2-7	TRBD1	CASSYGSGQSYEQYF
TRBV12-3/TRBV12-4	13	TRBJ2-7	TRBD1	CAISGQGFYEQYF
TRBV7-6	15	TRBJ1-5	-	CASSPDGQGNQPQHF
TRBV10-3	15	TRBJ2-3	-	CAISESGTPGDTQYF
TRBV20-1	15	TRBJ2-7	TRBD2	CSAGSRLAGTYEQYF
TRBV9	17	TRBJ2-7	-	CASSVLGEGILAYEQYF
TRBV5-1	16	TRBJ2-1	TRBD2	CASSLASGGPYNEQFF
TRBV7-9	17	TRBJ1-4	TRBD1	CASSLVTGDRLEEKLFF
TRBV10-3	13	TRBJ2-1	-	CAIRQLAYNEQFF
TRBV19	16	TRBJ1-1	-	CATRREWDNAITEAFF
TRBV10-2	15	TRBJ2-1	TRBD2	CASSEPGLAYNEQFF
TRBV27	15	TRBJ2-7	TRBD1	CASSLRGTGTYEQYF
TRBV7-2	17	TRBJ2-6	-	CASSFRAGHSGANVLTF
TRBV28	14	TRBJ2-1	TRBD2	CASSLGGGVNEQFF
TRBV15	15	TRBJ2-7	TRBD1	CATSRGSGTAYEQYF
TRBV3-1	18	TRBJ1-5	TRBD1	CASSLSRDRVLSNQPQHF
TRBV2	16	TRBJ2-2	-	CASSAVGGANTGELFF
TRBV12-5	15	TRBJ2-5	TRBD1	CASGFWTGDSETQYF
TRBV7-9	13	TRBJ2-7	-	CASSPGRLEEQYF
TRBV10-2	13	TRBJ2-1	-	CASSDYRSNEQFF
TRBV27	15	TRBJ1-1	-	CASSSLGSGNTEAFF